This TCR beta chain was documented in a study of technical replicates of blood from four donors. Trimming removed 6 bases at V and 4 bases at J, with 16 bases between. This CDR3 is 15 amino acids long. The germline V gene encodes CDR1 MDHEN and CDR2 SYDVKM. Measured with immunoSEQ multiplex PCR; TCRdb has only the in-frame clones, and not every one. The table lists some 64,000 clones, around 97% of them singletons. The clonotype was recovered from a human donor in good health. The V gene is TRBV28, the J gene TRBJ1-5; D might be TRBD1 (6 bases). The sequenced sample was T cells isolated from PBMCs. This CDR3 reads CASRINGGRNQPQHF. The CDR3, as DNA: TGTGCCAGCAGGATTAATGGGGGCCGGAATCAGCCCCAGCATTTT.